The 22 T cell receptor beta chains in this list originate from one sample, sequenced in a study of blood T cell repertoires in COVID-19. Produced via immunoSEQ multiplex PCR; TCRdb's table is partial and in-frame only. The table records about 260,000 clones, around 91% of them present only once. The specimen was PBMCs or T cells enriched from blood (not recorded which). The receptors originated from a woman in her late teens or twenties who had recovered from COVID-19.

With respect to this clone: A read error may explain this, as a much larger clone is one base away. The chain has TRBV12-3 or TRBV12-4 and TRBJ1-1, with TRBD1 matching 9 bases. The V gene end was trimmed by 6 bases and the J gene end by 4 bases; junction bases not matched to a gene: 3. This CDR3 has 13 amino acids. DNA of the CDR3: TGTGCCAGCAGCATACAGGGGGCCACTGAAGCTTTCTTT. Translating gives CASSIQGATEAFF.

The chain recombines TRBV5-1 with TRBJ2-3; a weak D match, TRBD2 (5 bases). V was cut by 0 bases and J by 4 bases, with 12 bases left in between. From germline, CDR1 is SGHRS and CDR2 YFSETQ. The CDR3 runs 15 residues. In DNA form, the CDR3 reads TGCGCCAGCAGCTTGGACGGGGTATATCCAGATACGCAGTATTTT. Its translation is CASSLDGVYPDTQYF.

This rearrangement joins TRBV2 to TRBJ1-5, with 10 bases lining up with TRBD1. Germline V gene sequence: CDR1 SNHLY, CDR2 FYNNEI. J lost 7 bases, V lost 4 bases, and 13 bases had no gene match. This CDR3 spans 17 amino acids. The CDR3 loop reads CASSGGTGAVFGQPQHF. The CDR3 region has the DNA TGTGCCAGCAGTGGCGGGACAGGGGCTGTCTTTGGACAGCCCCAGCATTTT.

This clone was counted many times. V gene TRBV5-4 combines with J gene TRBJ2-3; 11 nucleotides match TRBD2. From germline, CDR1 is SGHNT and CDR2 YYREEE (reference sequence). This CDR3 is built from 18 residues. The J segment lost 2 bases and the V segment lost 0 bases, leaving 8 bases of the junction unmatched. CDR3 DNA: TGTGCCAGCAGCTTGGGCTTCTCTAGCGGGGGGACCACAGATACGCAGTATTTT. It encodes CASSLGFSSGGTTDTQYF.

J is TRBJ1-2 and V is TRBV11-2, with a possible D match to TRBD1 (6 bases). The CDR3 has 13 residues. V was pared by 5 bases and J by 7 bases, with 14 bases between. CDR1 is SGHAT and CDR2 is FQNNGV in the germline V gene. The CDR3 spells CASSTQGASGYTF. Here the CDR3 DNA reads TGTGCCAGCAGCACACAGGGTGCAAGTGGCTACACCTTC.

The chain carries TRBV5-1 and TRBJ2-3; a possible D gene is TRBD2 (7 bases). This CDR3 comprises 16 residues. V was trimmed by 4 bases and J by 0 bases, leaving 15 bases between them. CDR1 is SGHRS, CDR2 YFSETQ, per germline. Here the CDR3 reads CASSSGLGGSTDTQYF. CDR3 in DNA: TGCGCCAGCAGCAGCGGACTAGGGGGTAGCACAGATACGCAGTATTTT. The full variable domain, in which reference TRBV5-1 and TRBJ2-3 provide the parts outside the CDR3, is KAGVTQTPRYLIKTRGQQVTLSCSPISGHRSVSWYQQTPGQGLQFLFEYFSETQRNKGNFPGRFSGRQFSNSRSEMNVSTLELGDSALYLCASSSGLGGSTDTQYFGPGTRLTVL.

The rearrangement links TRBV2 to TRBJ2-2; TRBD1 might be the D (5 bases). The CDR3 has 14 residues. Per the germline V gene, CDR1 is SNHLY and CDR2 is FYNNEI. Trimming took off 3 bases at V and 7 bases at J, with 12 bases between the two ends. The CDR3 sequence is CASSDSPQGGELFF. Written as DNA, the CDR3 is TGTGCCAGCAGTGATAGCCCCCAGGGCGGGGAGCTGTTTTTT.

V and J are TRBV7-9 and TRBJ1-4; 8 bases line up with TRBD1. The CDR3 runs 16 residues. CDR1 is SEHNR, CDR2 FQNEAQ, per germline (reference sequence). Trimming took 5 bases from V and 1 from J; bases not matched to a gene: 6. CDR3 nucleotides: TGTGCCAGCAGCCACGACAGGGGAGGAACTAATGAAAAACTGTTTTTT. Protein sequence: CASSHDRGGTNEKLFF.

The rearrangement uses TRBV27 and TRBJ2-5; 7 nucleotides line up with TRBD1. CDR3 length equals 14 residues. The junction had 10 bases not matched to a gene; V was cut back by 5 bases and J by 7 bases. The germline V gene has CDR1 MNHEY and CDR2 SMNVEV (reference sequence). The DNA of the CDR3 is TGTGCCAGCAGTATGAACAGGGGTTTAGGGACCCAGTACTTC. It is translated as CASSMNRGLGTQYF.

The V call is TRBV5-3, the J call TRBJ2-2, with D unclear. TRBV5-3 is an ORF; its function is uncertain. The CDR3 covers 16 residues. Between the trimmed V and J ends, which lost 1 base and 2 bases, there was a span of 12 bases. The CDR3: CARSLNRAPNTGELFF. Written as DNA, the CDR3 is TGTGCCAGAAGCTTGAACCGCGCTCCAAACACCGGGGAGCTGTTTTTT.

In its sample, this clone was seen once. The V gene is TRBV7-9, the J gene TRBJ2-2; no clear D gene. Between the trimmed V and J ends, which lost 3 bases and 7 bases, there was a span of 9 bases. In germline, CDR1 is SEHNR, CDR2 FQNEAQ (reference sequence). The CDR3 runs to 13 residues. CDR3: CASSFRVYGELFF. The CDR3 DNA reads TGTGCCAGCAGCTTTCGGGTGTACGGGGAGCTGTTTTTT.

In its sample, this clone was seen once. The chain combines TRBV2 with TRBJ2-2; D is unresolved. This CDR3 contains 15 residues. Germline loops: CDR1 SNHLY, CDR2 FYNNEI. The V gene lost 3 bases and the J gene lost 4 bases, with 12 bases spanning the gap. The DNA for the CDR3 is TGTGCCAGCAGTGAGGAGCGCCCTCCCACCGGGGAGCTGTTTTTT. Its protein is CASSEERPPTGELFF.

The V and J genes are TRBV3-1 (or the pseudogene TRBV3-2) and TRBJ1-2, with D perhaps matching TRBD1 (6 bases). Between the trimmed V and J ends, which lost 3 bases and 3 bases, there was a span of 14 bases. The CDR3 runs to 15 residues. Germline V gene lookup returns CDR1 LGHDT and CDR2 YNNKEL (reference sequence). CDR3 sequence: CASSHRPRGDYGYTF. CDR3 sequence (DNA): TGTGCCAGCAGCCACCGCCCCAGGGGAGACTATGGCTACACCTTC.

This clone appeared a single time. This chain uses TRBV19 with TRBJ2-3; TRBD2 matches at 10 bases. Germline CDR1 LNHDA, CDR2 SQIVND (reference sequence). Germline trimming cut 6 bases from V and 5 bases from J; bases unmatched to any gene: 5. This CDR3 is built from 14 residues. CDR3 loop: CASRQAGGRDTQYF. CDR3 bases: TGTGCCAGTAGACAAGCGGGGGGGAGAGATACGCAGTATTTT.

The chain couples TRBV9 to TRBJ2-5; no definite D call. The CDR3 spans 17 residues. The V end was cut by 3 bases, the J end by 1 base, with 19 bases between. Germline V gives CDR1 SGDLS, CDR2 YYNGEE. CDR3 in amino acids: CASSALGRTWVQETQYF. Written as DNA, the CDR3 is TGTGCCAGCAGCGCCCTAGGCCGAACCTGGGTCCAAGAGACCCAGTACTTC.

This sequence joins TRBV27 and TRBJ1-6; 7 nucleotides match TRBD1. Per germline, CDR1 MNHEY and CDR2 SMNVEV (reference sequence). This CDR3 is built from 18 residues. The ends lost 3 bases at V and 0 bases at J; junction bases unmatched: 8. The DNA of the CDR3 is TGTGCCAGCAGTTTGACCGGGACAGTTAGCTCCTATAATTCACCCCTCCACTTT. Its translation is CASSLTGTVSSYNSPLHF.

This clone occurred once. The rearrangement joins TRBV11-2 to TRBJ2-7; TRBD2 matches at 11 bases. Germline V lookup: CDR1 SGHAT, CDR2 FQNNGV. The J segment lost 5 bases and the V segment lost 5 bases, leaving 5 bases of the junction unmatched. The CDR3 covers 14 residues. CDR3 protein: CASSIAGGLDEQYF. CDR3 bases: TGTGCCAGCAGCATAGCGGGGGGGCTGGACGAGCAGTACTTC. Variable domain in full (rest from reference TRBV11-2 and TRBJ2-7): EAGVAQSPRYKIIEKRQSVAFWCNPISGHATLYWYQQILGQGPKLLIQFQNNGVVDDSQLPKDRFSAERLKGVDSTLKIQPAKLEDSAVYLCASSIAGGLDEQYFGPGTRLTVT.

The chain is built from TRBV29-1 and TRBJ2-7; 10 bases map to TRBD1. The CDR3 loop spans 12 amino acids. Trimming at V came to 5 bases and at J to 3 bases, leaving 1 base not matched to a gene. Germline CDR1 reads SQVTM; CDR2 reads ANQGSEA. CDR3 coding DNA: TGCAGCGTTCGGACAGGGGGCTACGAGCAGTACTTC. Translating gives CSVRTGGYEQYF.

The chain joins TRBV11-2 to TRBJ1-5; D may be TRBD1 (5 bases). Per germline, CDR1 SGHAT and CDR2 FQNNGV. This CDR3 is built from 17 residues. The V end was cut by 0 bases, the J end by 6 bases, with 18 bases between. The CDR3 nucleotides read TGTGCCAGCAGCTTAGATCGTCTGCAGGGAGGAGGTCAGCCCCAGCATTTT. Its translation is CASSLDRLQGGGQPQHF.

Written as DNA, the CDR3 is TGTGCCAGCAGAGAGACACTGAACTATGGCTACACCTTC. Protein sequence: CASRETLNYGYTF. The chain uses TRBV2 and TRBJ1-2; unclear D gene. CDR3 size: 13 residues. The germline V gene encodes CDR1 SNHLY and CDR2 FYNNEI. V lost 6 bases and J lost 2, with 10 bases in between.

The V gene is TRBV5-1, the J gene TRBJ1-2, with a possible D match to TRBD1 (5 bases). Germline CDR1 reads SGHRS; CDR2 reads YFSETQ. The V gene lost 4 bases and the J gene lost 3 bases, with 19 bases spanning the gap. The CDR3 totals 16 residues. As DNA, the CDR3 is TGCGCCAGCAGCCTGGGGGTTATGGGAGGGGACTATGGCTACACCTTC. This encodes CASSLGVMGGDYGYTF.

This rearrangement joins TRBV11-2 to TRBJ2-2; possible D gene TRBD1, 5 bases. The CDR3 spans 17 residues. Trimming left V 2 bases short and J 0 bases short, with 13 bases between. The germline V gene encodes CDR1 SGHAT and CDR2 FQNNGV. In nucleotides, the CDR3 is TGTGCCAGCAGCTTAAGGGGATCCCCCGCGAACACCGGGGAGCTGTTTTTT. Its translation: CASSLRGSPANTGELFF.